A selection of T cell receptor beta chains follows, all from one sample in a study of shared clonotypes between healthy human individuals. Profiling relied on immunoSEQ multiplex PCR, and the TCRdb table lists in-frame clones only, not all of them. This table holds about 1 million clones, about 75% found once. Sequencing used memory CD4+ T cells sorted from blood. The receptors come from a man aged 18 to 30 in good health. Each CDR3 is given with its conserved first and last residue. Fields, in order: clone size, V gene, D gene, J gene, CDR3 DNA, CDR3 protein. D genes are given only for firm matches. The size field is filled for only some rows; it gives once, few, many or a size class.

clone_size: .
v_call: TRBV6-5
d_call: .
j_call: TRBJ1-2
cdr3_nt: TGTGCCAGCAGTTACGGGAGGGACTATGGCTACACCTTC
cdr3_aa: CASSYGRDYGYTF

clone_size: .
v_call: TRBV6-1
d_call: .
j_call: TRBJ1-5
cdr3_nt: TGTGCCAGCAGTTTTCAGAATAGCAATCAGCCCCAGCATTTT
cdr3_aa: CASSFQNSNQPQHF

clone_size: .
v_call: TRBV9
d_call: .
j_call: TRBJ1-6
cdr3_nt: TGTGCCAGCAGCGTAGGGGGGGCGCAGAATTCACCCCTCCACTTT
cdr3_aa: CASSVGGAQNSPLHF

clone_size: .
v_call: TRBV10-3
d_call: TRBD2
j_call: TRBJ2-4
cdr3_nt: TGTGCCACCCTAGCGGGATTAGGTAAAAACATTCAGTACTTC
cdr3_aa: CATLAGLGKNIQYF

clone_size: .
v_call: TRBV5-1
d_call: TRBD2
j_call: TRBJ2-5
cdr3_nt: TGCGCCAGCAGCTGGACTAGCGGGAGTGAGACCCAGTACTTC
cdr3_aa: CASSWTSGSETQYF

clone_size: .
v_call: TRBV6-6
d_call: TRBD2
j_call: TRBJ2-5
cdr3_nt: TGTGCCAGCCATACGGGGGGAGGGACCCAGTACTTC
cdr3_aa: CASHTGGGTQYF

clone_size: .
v_call: TRBV13
d_call: .
j_call: TRBJ2-6
cdr3_nt: TGTGCCAGCAGCTTATGGCGCTCTGGGGCCAACGTCCTGACTTTC
cdr3_aa: CASSLWRSGANVLTF

clone_size: .
v_call: TRBV7-9
d_call: .
j_call: TRBJ2-7
cdr3_nt: TGTGCCAGCGGCCAAGGGGTAAACGAGCAGTACTTC
cdr3_aa: CASGQGVNEQYF

clone_size: few
v_call: TRBV5-4
d_call: TRBD1
j_call: TRBJ1-2
cdr3_nt: TGTGCCAGCAGCCGGGAGGGACAGGGTTATGGCTACACCTTC
cdr3_aa: CASSREGQGYGYTF

clone_size: many
v_call: TRBV18
d_call: TRBD2
j_call: TRBJ2-7
cdr3_nt: TGTGCCAGCTCCCGAACCGGGACTAGCGGCTACGAGCAGTACTTC
cdr3_aa: CASSRTGTSGYEQYF

clone_size: .
v_call: TRBV2
d_call: TRBD2
j_call: TRBJ2-5
cdr3_nt: TGTGCCAGCACCAAGGGGGGACTAGCGGGGAAAGAGACCCAGTACTTC
cdr3_aa: CASTKGGLAGKETQYF

clone_size: many
v_call: TRBV5-1
d_call: .
j_call: TRBJ1-1
cdr3_nt: TGCGCCAGCAGCTTGTGGCAAAACACTGAAGCTTTCTTT
cdr3_aa: CASSLWQNTEAFF

clone_size: .
v_call: TRBV5-5
d_call: .
j_call: TRBJ2-7
cdr3_nt: TGTGCCAGCAGCTTGCGGGACACAGGCTACGAGCAGTACTTC
cdr3_aa: CASSLRDTGYEQYF

clone_size: .
v_call: TRBV6-1
d_call: TRBD1
j_call: TRBJ2-1
cdr3_nt: TGTGCCAGCAGTGTGACAGGGGGCTCGAATGAGCAGTTCTTC
cdr3_aa: CASSVTGGSNEQFF

clone_size: .
v_call: TRBV2
d_call: .
j_call: TRBJ2-7
cdr3_nt: TGTGCCAGCATAGAGTATTCGGGGTCCTACGAGCAGTACTTC
cdr3_aa: CASIEYSGSYEQYF

clone_size: .
v_call: TRBV10-3
d_call: .
j_call: TRBJ1-2
cdr3_nt: TGTGCCATCAGTGAGCCGAGCGGCTACACCTTC
cdr3_aa: CAISEPSGYTF

clone_size: .
v_call: TRBV19
d_call: TRBD1
j_call: TRBJ2-2
cdr3_nt: TGTGCCAGTAGTCTCACAGGGGCGAACACCGGGGAGCTGTTTTTT
cdr3_aa: CASSLTGANTGELFF

clone_size: once
v_call: TRBV21-1
d_call: .
j_call: TRBJ2-1
cdr3_nt: TGTGCCAGCAGCCTGGCTAGCGGGAGCCGATGGAGCAATGAGCAGTTCTTC
cdr3_aa: CASSLASGSRWSNEQFF

clone_size: .
v_call: TRBV4-1
d_call: .
j_call: TRBJ2-3
cdr3_nt: TGCGCCAGCAGCCAAGATCGGAACAGGGTATCCACAGATACGCAGTATTTT
cdr3_aa: CASSQDRNRVSTDTQYF

clone_size: once
v_call: TRBV5-1
d_call: .
j_call: TRBJ1-4
cdr3_nt: TGCGCCAGCCCCCCCCGGAAACTGTTTTTT
cdr3_aa: CASPPRKLFF

clone_size: .
v_call: TRBV5-4
d_call: .
j_call: TRBJ2-5
cdr3_nt: TGTGCCAGCAGTTCGGACCGAGAGACCCAGTACTTC
cdr3_aa: CASSSDRETQYF

clone_size: .
v_call: TRBV6-5
d_call: .
j_call: TRBJ2-2
cdr3_nt: TGTGCCAGCAGTTACTCGTGGAGCGGGAACACCGGGGAGCTGTTTTTT
cdr3_aa: CASSYSWSGNTGELFF

clone_size: .
v_call: TRBV28
d_call: .
j_call: TRBJ1-1
cdr3_nt: TGTGCCAGCAGTTTCGTCCTGGACACTGAAGCTTTCTTT
cdr3_aa: CASSFVLDTEAFF